This T cell receptor beta chain was identified in a study of shared clonotypes between healthy human individuals. As for the study in general: Each donor had three CD4 naive, three CD4 memory, two CD8 naive and one CD8 memory plate.

Naive CD8 cells comprised CD45RO-negative, CCR7-positively selected cells, excluding terminally differentiated effector memory CD45RA+ cells. V was cut by 4 bases and J by 0 bases, with 22 bases left in between. The CDR3 is 19 residues long. CDR1 is SGHNT, CDR2 YENEEA, per germline. Assay used: immunoSEQ multiplex PCR; TCRdb lists only in-frame clones, some missing. The sample lists under 850,000 clones, approximately 92% occurring once. The sequence came from a man aged 25-40 years in good health. The sequenced material came from naive CD8+ T cells sorted from blood. The V call is TRBV11-3, the J call TRBJ2-1; tentatively, D is TRBD2 (6 bases). The CDR3, as DNA: TGTGCCAGCAGCTCATCAAAAGGTGGCGGGAATAGCTCCTACAATGAGCAGTTCTTC. Protein product: CASSSSKGGGNSSYNEQFF.